The source of this TCR beta chain is a study of blood T cell repertoires in COVID-19. Sequenced by immunoSEQ multiplex PCR; TCRdb stores in-frame clones only, minus some. The data show about 160,000 clones, with roughly 90% seen just once and roughly 2.8% held by the top ten. Germline CDR1 is SGHNT and CDR2 is YYREEE (reference sequence). This CDR3 comprises 15 residues. V was shortened by 0 bases and J by 2 bases, with 9 bases between the two germline ends. The chain is built from TRBV5-4 and TRBJ1-3; D remains unclear. The specimen sequenced was peripheral blood. This TCR derives from a man between 60 and 75 years old with acute or convalescent COVID-19. The CDR3 DNA sequence: TGTGCCAGCAGCTTGGGTTCTAATCCTGGAAACACCATATATTTT. This codes for CASSLGSNPGNTIYF.